This is a list of T cell receptor beta chains from one sample in a study of blood T cells in healthy people across ages. TCRdb ran MiXCR on the 5' RACE reads and lists one entry per CDR3 protein. The data hold about 1,400,000 distinct CDR3 sequences, with 55% to 75% observed a single time. Sequencing used blood. These receptors all stem from a man between 18 and 35 years old in good health. Both conserved end residues are part of each CDR3. D genes are given only for firm matches. For some rows the clone size is stated as once, few or many, or as a class when expanded; others skip it.

V gene: TRBV20-1; J gene: TRBJ2-1; D gene: TRBD2; clone size: NA; CDR3 DNA: TGCAGTGCTAGAGAACGACCTGGGGGTAGCGGGGGCTTTAACTACAATGAGCAGTTCTTC; CDR3 protein: CSARERPGGSGGFNYNEQFF
V gene: TRBV20-1; J gene: TRBJ2-1; D gene: NA; clone size: NA; CDR3 DNA: TGCAGTGCTAGAGAAGCCCGTGGGGCGGGTGCATACAATGAGCAGTTCTTC; CDR3 protein: CSAREARGAGAYNEQFF
V gene: TRBV25-1; J gene: TRBJ2-1; D gene: NA; clone size: few; CDR3 DNA: TGTGCCAGCACAGTGAACAATGAGCAGTTCTTC; CDR3 protein: CASTVNNEQFF
V gene: TRBV7-2; J gene: TRBJ1-4; D gene: TRBD1; clone size: NA; CDR3 DNA: TGTGCCAGCAGCTTGGACACAGGGGGCGGCGAAAAACTGTTTTTT; CDR3 protein: CASSLDTGGGEKLFF
V gene: TRBV12-5; J gene: TRBJ2-7; D gene: NA; clone size: NA; CDR3 DNA: TGTGCTAGTGGTTTAAGTCTCGGGACCGTCGGCGAGCAGTACTTC; CDR3 protein: CASGLSLGTVGEQYF
V gene: TRBV10-3; J gene: TRBJ1-5; D gene: NA; clone size: NA; CDR3 DNA: TGTGCCATCAGGTCCGACAATCAGCCCCAGCATTTT; CDR3 protein: CAIRSDNQPQHF
V gene: TRBV15; J gene: TRBJ2-3; D gene: NA; clone size: NA; CDR3 DNA: TGTGCCACCAGCAGAAAGCAGGGGTTTACAGATACGCAGTATTTT; CDR3 protein: CATSRKQGFTDTQYF
V gene: TRBV15; J gene: TRBJ2-3; D gene: NA; clone size: NA; CDR3 DNA: TGTGCCACCAGCCTTGAGGGTCTCAGAGGAGGTTGCACGCAGTATTTT; CDR3 protein: CATSLEGLRGGCTQYF
V gene: TRBV27; J gene: TRBJ1-1; D gene: NA; clone size: NA; CDR3 DNA: TGTGCCAGCAGTTCCTCGACAGGACCTAGTGAAGCTTTCTTT; CDR3 protein: CASSSSTGPSEAFF
V gene: TRBV6-5; J gene: TRBJ1-2; D gene: TRBD1; clone size: NA; CDR3 DNA: TGTGCCAGCAGTTTGACCCATGGACAGGGGACGTCCGGCTACACCTTC; CDR3 protein: CASSLTHGQGTSGYTF
V gene: TRBV6-1; J gene: TRBJ1-2; D gene: TRBD1; clone size: NA; CDR3 DNA: TGTGCCAGCGACCTAAGTACAGGGGTAGGGTATGGCTACACCTTC; CDR3 protein: CASDLSTGVGYGYTF
V gene: TRBV7-9; J gene: TRBJ2-7; D gene: NA; clone size: NA; CDR3 DNA: TGTGCCAGCAGCTTAGGGGACAAACCCTACGAGCAGTACTTC; CDR3 protein: CASSLGDKPYEQYF
V gene: TRBV3-1; J gene: TRBJ2-7; D gene: NA; clone size: NA; CDR3 DNA: TGTGCCAGCAGCCATCGCCGGCTAATCTACGAGCAGTACTTC; CDR3 protein: CASSHRRLIYEQYF
V gene: TRBV12-3/TRBV12-4; J gene: TRBJ1-1; D gene: NA; clone size: few; CDR3 DNA: TGTGCCAGCGGCGGATTCGAGAACACTGAAGCTTTCTTT; CDR3 protein: CASGGFENTEAFF
V gene: TRBV4-1; J gene: TRBJ2-3; D gene: TRBD1; clone size: NA; CDR3 DNA: TGCGCCAGCAGCCTGCAATGGACAGGGGGCGCAGATACGCAGTATTTT; CDR3 protein: CASSLQWTGGADTQYF
V gene: TRBV6-2/TRBV6-3; J gene: TRBJ2-7; D gene: TRBD2; clone size: NA; CDR3 DNA: TGTGCCAGCAGTTACTCGATCGGGAGGGGAATTTACGAGCAGTACTTC; CDR3 protein: CASSYSIGRGIYEQYF
V gene: TRBV11-2; J gene: TRBJ2-1; D gene: TRBD2; clone size: NA; CDR3 DNA: TGTGCCAGCAGGGGCGGGACTAGCTCCTACAATGAGCAGTTCTTC; CDR3 protein: CASRGGTSSYNEQFF
V gene: TRBV20-1; J gene: TRBJ2-3; D gene: NA; clone size: NA; CDR3 DNA: TGCAGTGCTAGGAAACCCCCCGATCAGGGGGATACGCAGTATTTT; CDR3 protein: CSARKPPDQGDTQYF
V gene: TRBV20-1; J gene: TRBJ2-7; D gene: TRBD1; clone size: NA; CDR3 DNA: TGCAGTGCTAGCGGGGGGACAGGGGGCAACGAGCAGTACTTC; CDR3 protein: CSASGGTGGNEQYF
V gene: TRBV30; J gene: TRBJ2-1; D gene: TRBD2; clone size: NA; CDR3 DNA: TGTGCCTGGAGCTTGGGGACTAGCGCGTACAATGAGCAGTTCTTC; CDR3 protein: CAWSLGTSAYNEQFF
V gene: TRBV2; J gene: TRBJ2-2; D gene: NA; clone size: NA; CDR3 DNA: TGTGCCAGCAGTGAATTTTCGTCTAGCTTTTCGTCCGGGGAGCTGTTTTTT; CDR3 protein: CASSEFSSSFSSGELFF
V gene: TRBV15; J gene: TRBJ2-1; D gene: NA; clone size: NA; CDR3 DNA: TGTGCCACCAGCAGGCGTGGGCAGGGCAATGAGCAGTTCTTC; CDR3 protein: CATSRRGQGNEQFF
V gene: TRBV7-8; J gene: TRBJ2-3; D gene: TRBD2; clone size: NA; CDR3 DNA: TGTGCCAGCAGCCTAGGAGGTAGCGGGGGGGCTTTTACAGATACGCAGTATTTT; CDR3 protein: CASSLGGSGGAFTDTQYF
V gene: TRBV12-3/TRBV12-4; J gene: TRBJ1-2; D gene: TRBD1; clone size: NA; CDR3 DNA: TGTGCCAGCACCGACAGGGCATGGAACTATGGCTACACCTTC; CDR3 protein: CASTDRAWNYGYTF
V gene: TRBV4-1; J gene: TRBJ2-3; D gene: NA; clone size: few; CDR3 DNA: TGCGCCAGCAGCCAAGTAGTACGCCTAACGCAGTATTTT; CDR3 protein: CASSQVVRLTQYF
V gene: TRBV29-1; J gene: TRBJ2-1; D gene: TRBD1; clone size: few; CDR3 DNA: TGCAGCGTCGGAGTGGTTCCGACAGGGTCCCTAGTGTATGAGCAGTTCTTC; CDR3 protein: CSVGVVPTGSLVYEQFF
V gene: TRBV18; J gene: TRBJ2-3; D gene: TRBD2; clone size: few; CDR3 DNA: TGTGCCAGCTCACCCTGGACTAGCGGGAGCACAGATACGCAGTATTTT; CDR3 protein: CASSPWTSGSTDTQYF
V gene: TRBV10-1; J gene: TRBJ2-7; D gene: NA; clone size: NA; CDR3 DNA: TGCGCCAGCACCCTCCCTGGACCGACCTACGAGCAGTACTTC; CDR3 protein: CASTLPGPTYEQYF
V gene: TRBV6-6; J gene: TRBJ2-3; D gene: NA; clone size: NA; CDR3 DNA: TGTGCCAGCAGTTACTTTACAACAGATACGCAGTATTTT; CDR3 protein: CASSYFTTDTQYF
V gene: TRBV9; J gene: TRBJ1-1; D gene: NA; clone size: few; CDR3 DNA: TGTGCCAGCAGCGTGGGACATATTGAAGCTTTCTTT; CDR3 protein: CASSVGHIEAFF
V gene: TRBV4-1; J gene: TRBJ2-3; D gene: TRBD2; clone size: NA; CDR3 DNA: TGCGCCAGCAGCCAAGGGGAGGGGCCCCCGCCCACAGATACGCAGTATTTT; CDR3 protein: CASSQGEGPPPTDTQYF
V gene: TRBV25-1; J gene: TRBJ2-7; D gene: NA; clone size: few; CDR3 DNA: TGTGCCAGCAGTGAACGTCGGGACGAGCAGTACTTC; CDR3 protein: CASSERRDEQYF
V gene: TRBV15; J gene: TRBJ2-5; D gene: NA; clone size: NA; CDR3 DNA: TGTGCCACCAGCAGAGATAGGTGGAGAGAGACCCAGTACTTC; CDR3 protein: CATSRDRWRETQYF